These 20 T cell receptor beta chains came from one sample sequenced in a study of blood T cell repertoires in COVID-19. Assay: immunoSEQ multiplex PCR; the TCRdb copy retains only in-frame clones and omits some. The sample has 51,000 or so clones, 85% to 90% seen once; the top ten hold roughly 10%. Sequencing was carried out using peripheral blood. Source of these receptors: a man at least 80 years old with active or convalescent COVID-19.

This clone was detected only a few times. For the CDR3, the DNA is TGTGCCAGCAGCTCTACTAGCGGGACCCTCGAGCAGTACTTC. This encodes CASSSTSGTLEQYF. The chain uses TRBV11-2 and TRBJ2-7; 10 bases match TRBD2. Germline V lookup: CDR1 SGHAT, CDR2 FQNNGV. The CDR3 spans 14 residues. Trimming removed 4 bases from V and 6 bases from J; junction bases left unmatched: 6.

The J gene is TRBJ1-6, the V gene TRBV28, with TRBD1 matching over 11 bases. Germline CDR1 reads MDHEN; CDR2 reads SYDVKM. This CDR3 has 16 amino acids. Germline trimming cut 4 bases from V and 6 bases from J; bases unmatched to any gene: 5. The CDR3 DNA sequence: TGTGCCAGCAGTTCTGGACAGGGGGCGGGTAATTCACCCCTCCACTTT. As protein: CASSSGQGAGNSPLHF.

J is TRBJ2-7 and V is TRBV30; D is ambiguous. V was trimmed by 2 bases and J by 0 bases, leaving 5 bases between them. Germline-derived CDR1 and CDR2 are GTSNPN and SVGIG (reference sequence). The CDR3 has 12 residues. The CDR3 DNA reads TGTGCCTGGAGTTTCATCTCCTACGAGCAGTACTTC. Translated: CAWSFISYEQYF.

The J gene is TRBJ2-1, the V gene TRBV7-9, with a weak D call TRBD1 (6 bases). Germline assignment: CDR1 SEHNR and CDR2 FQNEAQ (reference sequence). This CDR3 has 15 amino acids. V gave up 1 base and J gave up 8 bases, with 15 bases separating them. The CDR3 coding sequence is TGTGCCAGCAGCTTAGTGCTCACCAGGGGTTATGAGCAGTTCTTC. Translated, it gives CASSLVLTRGYEQFF.

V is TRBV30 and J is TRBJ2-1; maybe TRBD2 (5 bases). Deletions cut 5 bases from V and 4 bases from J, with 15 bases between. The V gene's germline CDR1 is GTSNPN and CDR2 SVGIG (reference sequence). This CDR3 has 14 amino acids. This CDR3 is CAWVPRGLYNEQFF. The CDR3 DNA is TGTGCCTGGGTACCCCGAGGGCTATACAATGAGCAGTTCTTC.

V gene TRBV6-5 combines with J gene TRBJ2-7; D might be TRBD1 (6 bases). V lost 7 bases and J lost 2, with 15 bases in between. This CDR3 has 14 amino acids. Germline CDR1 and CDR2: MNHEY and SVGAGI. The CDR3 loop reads CASTSDRFPYEQYF. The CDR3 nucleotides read TGTGCCAGCACCTCGGACAGATTTCCCTACGAGCAGTACTTC.

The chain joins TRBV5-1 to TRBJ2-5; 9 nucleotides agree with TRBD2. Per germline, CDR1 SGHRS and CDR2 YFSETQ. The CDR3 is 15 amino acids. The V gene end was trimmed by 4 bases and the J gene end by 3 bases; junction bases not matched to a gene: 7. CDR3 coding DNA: TGCGCCAGCAGCAACCGCGGGGGGGCCGAAGAGACCCAGTACTTC. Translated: CASSNRGGAEETQYF.

As DNA, the CDR3 is TGTGCCAGCAGCCTGGGGTGGAGGGCAGATACGCAGTATTTT. Its translation is CASSLGWRADTQYF. The rearrangement links TRBV7-6 to TRBJ2-3; D possibly corresponds to TRBD2 (6 bases). V was pared by 5 bases and J by 4 bases, with 13 bases between. There are 14 residues in the CDR3. Germline CDR1 is SGHVS and CDR2 is FNYEAQ.

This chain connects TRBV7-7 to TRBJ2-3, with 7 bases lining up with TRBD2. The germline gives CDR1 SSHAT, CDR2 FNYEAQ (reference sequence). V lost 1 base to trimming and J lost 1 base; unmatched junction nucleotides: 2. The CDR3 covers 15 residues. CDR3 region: CASSLGAGGTDTQYF. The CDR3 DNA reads TGTGCCAGCAGCTTAGGGGCGGGGGGCACAGATACGCAGTATTTT. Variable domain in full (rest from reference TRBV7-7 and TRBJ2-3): GAGVSQSPRYKVTKRGQDVTLRCDPISSHATLYWYQQALGQGPEFLTYFNYEAQPDKSGLPSDRFSAERPEGSISTLTIQRTEQRDSAMYRCASSLGAGGTDTQYFGPGTRLTVL.

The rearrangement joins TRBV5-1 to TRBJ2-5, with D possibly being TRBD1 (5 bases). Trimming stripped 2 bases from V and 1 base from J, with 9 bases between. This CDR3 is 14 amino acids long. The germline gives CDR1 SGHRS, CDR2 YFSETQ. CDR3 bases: TGCGCCAGCAGCTTCCGACAGTCCCAAGAGACCCAGTACTTC. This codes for CASSFRQSQETQYF.

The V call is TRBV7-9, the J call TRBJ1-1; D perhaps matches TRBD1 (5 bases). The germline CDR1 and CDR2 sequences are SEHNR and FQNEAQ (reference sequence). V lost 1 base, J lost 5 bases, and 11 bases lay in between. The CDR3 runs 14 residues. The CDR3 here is CASSLGGGGTEAFF. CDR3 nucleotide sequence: TGTGCCAGCAGCTTAGGTGGGGGAGGTACTGAAGCTTTCTTT. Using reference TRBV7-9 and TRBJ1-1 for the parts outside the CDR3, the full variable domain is DTGVSQNPRHKITKRGQNVTFRCDPISEHNRLYWYRQTLGQGPEFLTYFQNEAQLEKSRLLSDRFSAERPKGSFSTLEIQRTEQGDSAMYLCASSLGGGGTEAFFGQGTRLTVV.

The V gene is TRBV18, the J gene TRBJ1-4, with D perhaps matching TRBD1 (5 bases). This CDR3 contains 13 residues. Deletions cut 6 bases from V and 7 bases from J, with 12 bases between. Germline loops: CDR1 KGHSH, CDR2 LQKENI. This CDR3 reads CASSPGTAEKLFF. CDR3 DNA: TGTGCCAGCTCCCCAGGGACTGCTGAAAAACTGTTTTTT.

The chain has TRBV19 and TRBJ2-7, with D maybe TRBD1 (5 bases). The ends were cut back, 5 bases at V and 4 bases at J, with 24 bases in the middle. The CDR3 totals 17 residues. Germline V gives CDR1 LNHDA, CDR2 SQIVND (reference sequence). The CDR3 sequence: CASSDRAGNTFVYEQYF. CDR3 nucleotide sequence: TGTGCCAGTAGTGACCGGGCAGGGAATACATTTGTGTACGAGCAGTACTTC.

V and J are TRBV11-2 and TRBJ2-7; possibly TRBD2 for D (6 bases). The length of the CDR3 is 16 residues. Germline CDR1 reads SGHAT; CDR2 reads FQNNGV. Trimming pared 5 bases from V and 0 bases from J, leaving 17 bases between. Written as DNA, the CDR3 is TGTGCCAGCAGCCAGACCGGTAGCGGATACTCCTACGAGCAGTACTTC. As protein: CASSQTGSGYSYEQYF. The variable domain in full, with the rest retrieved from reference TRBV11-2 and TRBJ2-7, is EAGVAQSPRYKIIEKRQSVAFWCNPISGHATLYWYQQILGQGPKLLIQFQNNGVVDDSQLPKDRFSAERLKGVDSTLKIQPAKLEDSAVYLCASSQTGSGYSYEQYFGPGTRLTVT.

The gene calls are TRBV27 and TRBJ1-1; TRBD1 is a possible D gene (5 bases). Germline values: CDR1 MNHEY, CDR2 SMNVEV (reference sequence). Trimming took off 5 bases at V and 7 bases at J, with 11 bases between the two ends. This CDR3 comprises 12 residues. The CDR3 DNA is TGTGCCAGCAGTAACAGGTCTAGTGAAGCTTTCTTT. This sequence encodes CASSNRSSEAFF.

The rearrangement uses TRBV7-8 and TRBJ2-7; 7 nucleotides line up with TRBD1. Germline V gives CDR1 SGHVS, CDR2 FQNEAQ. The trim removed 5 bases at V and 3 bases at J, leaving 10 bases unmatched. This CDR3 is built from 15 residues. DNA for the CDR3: TGTGCCAGCAGCAGAGACCGGACAGGCGGCTACGAGCAGTACTTC. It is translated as CASSRDRTGGYEQYF.

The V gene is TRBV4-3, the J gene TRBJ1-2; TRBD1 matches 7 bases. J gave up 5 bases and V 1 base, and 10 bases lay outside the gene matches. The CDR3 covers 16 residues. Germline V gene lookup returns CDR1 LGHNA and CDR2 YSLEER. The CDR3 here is CASSQGSGQTTYGYTF. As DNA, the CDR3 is TGCGCCAGCAGCCAAGGGTCGGGACAGACTACTTATGGCTACACCTTC.

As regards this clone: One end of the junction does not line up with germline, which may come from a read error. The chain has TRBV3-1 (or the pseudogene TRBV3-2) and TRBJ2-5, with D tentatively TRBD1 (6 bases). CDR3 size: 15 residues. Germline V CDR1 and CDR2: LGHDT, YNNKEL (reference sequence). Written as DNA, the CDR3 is TGTGCCACCAGCCAAGCCCTCAACAGGGCGCAGACCCAGTACTTC. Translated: CATSQALNRAQTQYF.

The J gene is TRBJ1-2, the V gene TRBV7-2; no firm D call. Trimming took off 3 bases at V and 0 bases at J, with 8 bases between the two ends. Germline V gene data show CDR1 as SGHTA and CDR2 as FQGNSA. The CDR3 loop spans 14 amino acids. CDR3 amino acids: CASSFEESNYGYTF. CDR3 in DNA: TGTGCCAGCAGCTTTGAAGAGTCTAACTATGGCTACACCTTC.

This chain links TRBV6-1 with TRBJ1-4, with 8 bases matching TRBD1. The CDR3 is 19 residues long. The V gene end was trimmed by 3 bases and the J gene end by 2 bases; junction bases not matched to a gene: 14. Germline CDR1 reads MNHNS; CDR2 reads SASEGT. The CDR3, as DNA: TGTGCCAGCAGTGAGACCACAGGGGGGATTGGAATGACTAATGAAAAACTGTTTTTT. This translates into CASSETTGGIGMTNEKLFF.